This is a list of T cell receptor beta chains from one sample in a study of graft-versus-host responses after intestinal transplantation. Clones were read by immunoSEQ multiplex PCR, and TCRdb kept only the in-frame ones, dropping some. This sample has 8,100 or so clones, with roughly 69% found just once. The sequencing here drew on ileum tissue, taken around 240 days after intestinal transplantation. These receptor sequences come from a human patient who received an intestinal transplant, so some T cells may come from the graft donor. The CDR3 runs from the conserved cysteine through the conserved F or W. A D gene is named only where the DNA matches it firmly. Rows give clone size only sometimes, using once, few, many, or a class for an expanded clone.

clone_size: once; d_call: .; j_call: TRBJ2-2; v_call: TRBV5-5; cdr3_aa: CASSFLLPGELFF; cdr3_nt: TGTGCCAGCAGCTTCTTACTCCCCGGGGAGCTGTTTTTT
clone_size: .; d_call: TRBD2; j_call: TRBJ2-5; v_call: TRBV4-1; cdr3_aa: CASSQGFAGGRETQYF; cdr3_nt: TGCGCCAGCAGCCAAGGGTTCGCGGGGGGAAGAGAGACCCAGTACTTC
clone_size: few; d_call: .; j_call: TRBJ1-2; v_call: TRBV6-1; cdr3_aa: CASSETGAQIHGYTF; cdr3_nt: TGTGCCAGCAGTGAAACGGGGGCGCAGATTCATGGCTACACCTTC
clone_size: .; d_call: TRBD2; j_call: TRBJ2-2; v_call: TRBV30; cdr3_aa: CAWSGLAAGELFF; cdr3_nt: TGTGCCTGGAGCGGACTAGCTGCCGGGGAGCTGTTTTTT
clone_size: .; d_call: TRBD1; j_call: TRBJ2-4; v_call: TRBV4-2; cdr3_aa: CASSQDLGTGEVTKNIQYF; cdr3_nt: TGTGCCAGCAGCCAAGATCTCGGGACAGGGGAAGTAACCAAAAACATTCAGTACTTC
clone_size: .; d_call: .; j_call: TRBJ2-5; v_call: TRBV7-3; cdr3_aa: CASSLGRGEETQYF; cdr3_nt: TGTGCCAGCAGCTTGGGGCGGGGAGAAGAGACCCAGTACTTC
clone_size: .; d_call: TRBD1; j_call: TRBJ2-5; v_call: TRBV6-5; cdr3_aa: CASSYSMGQQETQYF; cdr3_nt: TGTGCCAGCAGTTACTCGATGGGACAGCAAGAGACCCAGTACTTC
clone_size: .; d_call: .; j_call: TRBJ1-5; v_call: TRBV4-3; cdr3_aa: CASSLEVGQNQPQHF; cdr3_nt: TGCGCCAGCAGCCTTGAGGTGGGGCAAAATCAGCCCCAGCATTTT
clone_size: once; d_call: .; j_call: TRBJ1-1; v_call: TRBV5-1; cdr3_aa: CASRGTPNTEAFF; cdr3_nt: TGCGCCAGCCGCGGGACACCTAACACTGAAGCTTTCTTT
clone_size: .; d_call: TRBD1; j_call: TRBJ1-2; v_call: TRBV9; cdr3_aa: CASSVGGQGIMSSYGYTF; cdr3_nt: TGTGCCAGCAGCGTGGGGGGACAGGGAATCATGAGTAGCTATGGCTACACCTTC
clone_size: .; d_call: TRBD2; j_call: TRBJ2-5; v_call: TRBV27; cdr3_aa: CASTPPLAGGLGETQYF; cdr3_nt: TGTGCCAGCACCCCCCCGCTAGCGGGGGGGCTTGGGGAGACCCAGTACTTC
clone_size: .; d_call: .; j_call: TRBJ2-7; v_call: TRBV2; cdr3_aa: CASKATANDFYEQYF; cdr3_nt: TGTGCCAGCAAGGCGACGGCAAACGATTTCTACGAGCAGTACTTC
clone_size: few; d_call: TRBD2; j_call: TRBJ2-2; v_call: TRBV14; cdr3_aa: CASSQVPGGRVTGELFF; cdr3_nt: TGTGCCAGCAGCCAAGTCCCGGGGGGGCGAGTCACCGGGGAGCTGTTTTTT
clone_size: .; d_call: TRBD1; j_call: TRBJ2-1; v_call: TRBV5-4; cdr3_aa: CASSSSGTGLSNEQFF; cdr3_nt: TGTGCCAGCAGCTCCTCCGGGACAGGTTTATCTAATGAGCAGTTCTTC
clone_size: .; d_call: .; j_call: TRBJ2-1; v_call: TRBV14; cdr3_aa: CASSPRTNNEQFF; cdr3_nt: TGTGCCAGCAGCCCCAGGACTAACAATGAGCAGTTCTTC
clone_size: .; d_call: .; j_call: TRBJ2-2; v_call: TRBV7-8; cdr3_aa: CASSSQGNTGELFF; cdr3_nt: TGTGCCAGCAGCTCGCAGGGAAACACCGGGGAGCTGTTTTTT
clone_size: .; d_call: TRBD1; j_call: TRBJ2-6; v_call: TRBV7-9; cdr3_aa: CASSLQGAGANVLTF; cdr3_nt: TGTGCCAGCAGCTTACAGGGGGCTGGGGCCAACGTCCTGACTTTC
clone_size: once; d_call: TRBD2; j_call: TRBJ2-3; v_call: TRBV5-4; cdr3_aa: CASSPAGPKPYTQYF; cdr3_nt: TGTGCCAGCAGTCCAGCGGGGCCCAAACCTTATACGCAGTATTTT
clone_size: .; d_call: .; j_call: TRBJ2-5; v_call: TRBV6-1; cdr3_aa: CASSELGTKETQYF; cdr3_nt: TGTGCCAGCAGTGAATTGGGGACAAAAGAGACCCAGTACTTC
clone_size: .; d_call: TRBD2; j_call: TRBJ2-3; v_call: TRBV15; cdr3_aa: CATSRERGGTDTQYF; cdr3_nt: TGTGCCACCAGCAGAGAGCGGGGGGGCACAGATACGCAGTATTTT
clone_size: few; d_call: .; j_call: TRBJ2-2; v_call: TRBV19; cdr3_aa: CASSITDYTGELFF; cdr3_nt: TGTGCCAGTAGTATAACAGATTACACCGGGGAGCTGTTTTTT
clone_size: .; d_call: .; j_call: TRBJ2-5; v_call: TRBV7-2; cdr3_aa: CASSLLVSRLQETQYF; cdr3_nt: TGTGCCAGCAGCTTACTGGTGTCACGGCTCCAAGAGACCCAGTACTTC
clone_size: .; d_call: .; j_call: TRBJ2-2; v_call: TRBV6-5; cdr3_aa: CASSYVHSPGELFF; cdr3_nt: TGTGCCAGCAGTTACGTTCACAGTCCCGGGGAGCTGTTTTTT
clone_size: medium-sized; d_call: .; j_call: TRBJ1-4; v_call: TRBV10-3; cdr3_aa: CAISEMTSNEKLFF; cdr3_nt: TGTGCCATCAGTGAGATGACTAGTAATGAAAAACTGTTTTTT
clone_size: .; d_call: .; j_call: TRBJ2-5; v_call: TRBV28; cdr3_aa: CASSLGWGSPLRETQYF; cdr3_nt: TGTGCCAGCAGTTTAGGTTGGGGTTCTCCACTTAGAGAGACCCAGTACTTC
clone_size: few; d_call: .; j_call: TRBJ2-5; v_call: TRBV27; cdr3_aa: CASSKTIGTALGEETQYF; cdr3_nt: TGTGCCAGCAGTAAGACCATCGGGACCGCCTTAGGGGAGGAGACCCAGTACTTC
clone_size: .; d_call: .; j_call: TRBJ2-7; v_call: TRBV21-1; cdr3_aa: CASSFPRGSSYEQYF; cdr3_nt: TGTGCCAGCAGCTTCCCTCGAGGTAGCTCCTACGAGCAGTACTTC
clone_size: .; d_call: .; j_call: TRBJ2-1; v_call: TRBV4-3; cdr3_aa: CASSQDKDLSYNEQFF; cdr3_nt: TGCGCCAGCAGCCAAGATAAGGACCTTTCCTACAATGAGCAGTTCTTC
clone_size: .; d_call: TRBD2; j_call: TRBJ2-1; v_call: TRBV10-1; cdr3_aa: CASSAKLAGGDNEQFF; cdr3_nt: TGCGCCAGCAGTGCTAAGTTAGCGGGGGGGGACAATGAGCAGTTCTTC
clone_size: .; d_call: TRBD2; j_call: TRBJ2-5; v_call: TRBV6-5; cdr3_aa: CASSYGGGYQETQYF; cdr3_nt: TGTGCCAGCAGTTACGGGGGGGGGTACCAAGAGACCCAGTACTTC
clone_size: .; d_call: .; j_call: TRBJ1-1; v_call: TRBV29-1; cdr3_aa: CSVCSDFEAFF; cdr3_nt: TGCAGCGTTTGTAGTGACTTTGAAGCTTTCTTT
clone_size: few; d_call: TRBD1; j_call: TRBJ1-4; v_call: TRBV15; cdr3_aa: CATSRDSWTGEKLFF; cdr3_nt: TGTGCCACCAGCAGAGATAGTTGGACAGGTGAAAAACTGTTTTTT
clone_size: .; d_call: TRBD1; j_call: TRBJ1-2; v_call: TRBV28; cdr3_aa: CASSSGQGPNGYTF; cdr3_nt: TGTGCCAGCAGTTCGGGACAGGGCCCCAATGGCTACACCTTC
clone_size: .; d_call: .; j_call: TRBJ1-1; v_call: TRBV6-5; cdr3_aa: CASSGGQSNTEAFF; cdr3_nt: TGTGCCAGCAGTGGGGGCCAGTCGAACACTGAAGCTTTCTTT
clone_size: .; d_call: .; j_call: TRBJ1-4; v_call: TRBV2; cdr3_aa: CASSDLGANEKLFF; cdr3_nt: TGTGCCAGCAGTGATCTGGGAGCTAATGAAAAACTGTTTTTT
clone_size: .; d_call: TRBD2; j_call: TRBJ2-1; v_call: TRBV10-2; cdr3_aa: CASRSGGYNEQFF; cdr3_nt: TGCGCCAGCAGGAGCGGGGGGTACAATGAGCAGTTCTTC
clone_size: .; d_call: TRBD1; j_call: TRBJ2-1; v_call: TRBV9; cdr3_aa: CASSPRDRSYNEQFF; cdr3_nt: TGTGCCAGCAGCCCCCGGGACAGGTCCTACAATGAGCAGTTCTTC
clone_size: .; d_call: TRBD1; j_call: TRBJ2-2; v_call: TRBV19; cdr3_aa: CASILGTGGASTGELFF; cdr3_nt: TGTGCCAGTATTTTAGGGACAGGGGGCGCGAGTACCGGGGAGCTGTTTTTT
clone_size: .; d_call: .; j_call: TRBJ2-5; v_call: TRBV5-1; cdr3_aa: CASSLLYRLPETQYF; cdr3_nt: TGCGCCAGCAGCTTGCTCTACAGGCTCCCAGAGACCCAGTACTTC
clone_size: .; d_call: TRBD1; j_call: TRBJ1-6; v_call: TRBV28; cdr3_aa: CASSAGQALVSPLHF; cdr3_nt: TGTGCCAGCAGCGCGGGACAGGCGTTGGTATCACCCCTCCACTTT
clone_size: .; d_call: TRBD1; j_call: TRBJ1-1; v_call: TRBV28; cdr3_aa: CASSFSEDRGNTEAFF; cdr3_nt: TGTGCCAGCAGTTTCTCCGAGGACAGGGGGAACACTGAAGCTTTCTTT
clone_size: .; d_call: .; j_call: TRBJ2-1; v_call: TRBV19; cdr3_aa: CASSTNPDRLNEQFF; cdr3_nt: TGTGCCAGTAGTACCAACCCCGACAGGTTGAATGAGCAGTTCTTC